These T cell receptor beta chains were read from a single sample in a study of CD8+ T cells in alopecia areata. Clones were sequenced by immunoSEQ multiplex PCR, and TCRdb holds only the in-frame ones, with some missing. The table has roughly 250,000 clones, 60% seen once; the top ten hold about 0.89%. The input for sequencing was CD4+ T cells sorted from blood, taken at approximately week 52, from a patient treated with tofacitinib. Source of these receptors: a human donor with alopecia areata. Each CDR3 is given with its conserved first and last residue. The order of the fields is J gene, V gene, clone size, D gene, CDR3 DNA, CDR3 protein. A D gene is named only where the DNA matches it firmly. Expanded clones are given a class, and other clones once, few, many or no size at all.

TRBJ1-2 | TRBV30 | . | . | TGTGCCTGGAGTCCCCAGGGGCACTATGGCTACACCTTC | CAWSPQGHYGYTF
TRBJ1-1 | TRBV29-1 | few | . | TGCAGCGTTGACCCTTCAGGGTTGAACACTGAAGCTTTCTTT | CSVDPSGLNTEAFF
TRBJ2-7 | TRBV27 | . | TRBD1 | TGTGCCAGCACCCCTGCAGACAGGGGGCATCGCGAGCAGTACTTC | CASTPADRGHREQYF
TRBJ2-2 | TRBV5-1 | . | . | TGCGCCAGCAGCTTGAGGACAGCCGCGAACACCGGGGAGCTGTTTTTT | CASSLRTAANTGELFF
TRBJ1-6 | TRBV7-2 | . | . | TGTGCCAGCAGCTTACAGGGTAACACTTCACCCCTCCACTTT | CASSLQGNTSPLHF
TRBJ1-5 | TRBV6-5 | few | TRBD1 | TGTGCCAGCAGAGGGACAGGGAATAGCAATCAGCCCCAGCATTTT | CASRGTGNSNQPQHF
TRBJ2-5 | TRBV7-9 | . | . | TGTGCCAGCAGCTTAGCACAAGAGACCCAGTACTTC | CASSLAQETQYF
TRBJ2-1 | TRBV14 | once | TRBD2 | TGTGCCAGCAGCCAAGCCCTAAGCGGGGGGAATGAGCAGTTCTTC | CASSQALSGGNEQFF
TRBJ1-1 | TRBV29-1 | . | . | TGCAGCGTTGAAGATTATGGGGTCTTGAACACTGAAGCTTTCTTT | CSVEDYGVLNTEAFF
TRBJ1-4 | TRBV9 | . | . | TGTGCCAGCAGCTCAGGCGAGTCTTTGGGGGCGGCTAATGAAAAACTGTTTTTT | CASSSGESLGAANEKLFF
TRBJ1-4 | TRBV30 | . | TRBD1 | TGTGCCTGGAGTTTGGACAGGGGTGGCAAACTGTTTTTT | CAWSLDRGGKLFF
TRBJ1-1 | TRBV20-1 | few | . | TGCAGTGCTGGTCGGGACGAAGCTTTCTTT | CSAGRDEAFF
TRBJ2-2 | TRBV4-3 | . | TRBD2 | TGCGCCAGCAGCCAAGATAAGCGGGGGAACACCGGGGAGCTGTTTTTT | CASSQDKRGNTGELFF
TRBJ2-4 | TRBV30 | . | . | TGTGCCTGGGGACCGGATCGAGGCATTCAGTACTTC | CAWGPDRGIQYF
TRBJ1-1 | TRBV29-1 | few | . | TGCAGCGTCAGGTGGTGGGAGGGTGAAGCTTTCTTT | CSVRWWEGEAFF
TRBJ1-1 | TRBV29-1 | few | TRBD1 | TGCAGCGTTTCAGGGGGAAACACTGAAGCTTTCTTT | CSVSGGNTEAFF
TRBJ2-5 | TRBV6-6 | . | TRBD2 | TGTGCCAGCAGCCACCTAGCGGGGGGGCCAGGGACCCAGTACTTC | CASSHLAGGPGTQYF
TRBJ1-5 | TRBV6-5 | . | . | TGTGCCAGCAGTCCCCACCTCAATCAGCCCCAGCATTTT | CASSPHLNQPQHF
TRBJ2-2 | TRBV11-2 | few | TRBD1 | TGTGCCAGCAGCTGGGACAGGGCCACCGGGGAGCTGTTTTTT | CASSWDRATGELFF
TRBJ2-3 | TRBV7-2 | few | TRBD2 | TGTGCCAGCAGCTTAACTTTTTTAGCGGGGAACACAGATACGCAGTATTTT | CASSLTFLAGNTDTQYF
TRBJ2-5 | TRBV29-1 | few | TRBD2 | TGCAGCGTGGTGACTAGCGGACAAGAGACCCAGTACTTC | CSVVTSGQETQYF
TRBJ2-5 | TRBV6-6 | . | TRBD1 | TGTGCCACAGGACAGGGGGACCAAGAGACCCAGTACTTC | CATGQGDQETQYF
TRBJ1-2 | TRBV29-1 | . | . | TGCAGCGTCCAGGGGATCCGTGGCTACACCTTC | CSVQGIRGYTF
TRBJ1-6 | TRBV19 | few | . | TGTGCCAGTAGTATAGGACGGACGATTTATTCACCCCTCCACTTT | CASSIGRTIYSPLHF
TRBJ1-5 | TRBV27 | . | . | TGTGCCAGCAGTTTCCTTCACACCTCGCCCCAGCATTTT | CASSFLHTSPQHF
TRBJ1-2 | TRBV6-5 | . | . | TGTGCCAGCAGTGATCAGGGAGGCTACACCTTC | CASSDQGGYTF
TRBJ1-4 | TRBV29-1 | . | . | TGCAGCGCGGCTGGACAGATGAGGGAAAAACTGTTTTTT | CSAAGQMREKLFF
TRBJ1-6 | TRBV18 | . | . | TGTGCCAGCTCCCCCTCGGCTAATTCACCCCTCCACTTT | CASSPSANSPLHF
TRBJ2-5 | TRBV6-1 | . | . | TGTGCCAGCAGTTTGAACCGGCCGGAGACCCAGTACTTC | CASSLNRPETQYF
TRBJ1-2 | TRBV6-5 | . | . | TGTGCCACTCAACTAGACGGGGGATATGGCTACACCTTC | CATQLDGGYGYTF
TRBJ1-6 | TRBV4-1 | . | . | TGTGCCAGCACCCTCTTGAGCGGGACTAATTCACCCCTCCACTTT | CASTLLSGTNSPLHF
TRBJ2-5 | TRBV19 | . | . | TGTGCCAGTAGCAGGACCCAAGAGACCCAGTACTTC | CASSRTQETQYF
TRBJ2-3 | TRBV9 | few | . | TGTGCCAGCAGCGTTGAAGGGGCTAGCACAGATACGCAGTATTTT | CASSVEGASTDTQYF